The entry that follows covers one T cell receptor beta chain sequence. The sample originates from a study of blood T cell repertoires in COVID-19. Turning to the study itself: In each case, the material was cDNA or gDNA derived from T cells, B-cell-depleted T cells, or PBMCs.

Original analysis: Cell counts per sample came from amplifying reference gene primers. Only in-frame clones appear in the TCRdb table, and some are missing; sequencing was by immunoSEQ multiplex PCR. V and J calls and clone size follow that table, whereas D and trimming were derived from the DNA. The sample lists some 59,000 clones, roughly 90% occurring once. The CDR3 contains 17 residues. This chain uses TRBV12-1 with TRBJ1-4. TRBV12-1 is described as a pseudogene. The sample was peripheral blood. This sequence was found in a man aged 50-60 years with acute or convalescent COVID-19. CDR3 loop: CASSSLDTGGPNEKLFF. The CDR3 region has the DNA TGTGCCAGCAGCTCACTCGATACCGGAGGACCTAATGAAAAACTGTTTTTT.